The clone carrying this T cell receptor (beta chain) was seen only a few times. What it binds is unknown. Assay used: immunoSEQ multiplex PCR; TCRdb lists only in-frame clones, some missing. The sample contains 32,000 or so clones, more than 75% of which appear only once. CD4+ T cells from unexposed donors were obtained before the COVID-19 pandemic (2011-2018). After about ten days of culture, CD4+ T cells were isolated. This entry is derived from a study of CD4 T cells in relation to SARS-CoV-2 and coronaviruses. Across the whole study: Crossreactive spike epitopes shared across donors were mapped to their HLA restriction.

From germline, CDR1 is SGHTA and CDR2 FQGTGA. CDR3 length: 16 residues. V lost 5 bases, J lost 5 bases, and 9 bases stayed unmatched. Specimen: CD4+ T cells from PBMCs, cultured in vitro. The chain combines TRBV7-3 with TRBJ2-2; 9 bases are a match to TRBD2. The TCR sequence derives from a human donor in good health. In DNA, the CDR3 is TGTGCCAGCAGCCCCCGAGGCGGGAGGGGGACCGGGGAGCTGTTTTTT. Protein sequence: CASSPRGGRGTGELFF. The full variable domain, rest sourced from reference TRBV7-3 and TRBJ2-2, is GAGVSQTPSNKVTEKGKYVELRCDPISGHTALYWYRQSLGQGPEFLIYFQGTGAADDSGLPNDRFFAVRPEGSVSTLKIQRTERGDSAVYLCASSPRGGRGTGELFFGEGSRLTVL.